This T cell receptor (beta chain) was obtained from a study of cytomegalovirus exposure and HLA in healthy donors (dated by TCRdb to about 2017). Context from the whole study: In an earlier analysis of under 750 of the donors, 276 Gb of sequence data and 90 million to 130 million unique TCR beta sequences from about 180 million T cells were reported. An early release that covered about 600 HLA-typed donors contained approximately 320 gigabases of sequencing data and some 87 million unique TCR sequences. The genetic ancestry cluster associated with self-reported Caucasian donors included over 80% of the approximately 410 genotyped donors. The study aimed to test whether cataloging public T cell receptors could reveal signatures of past pathogen exposure. The study used immunosequencing to profile the T cell repertoires of 666 subjects and linked those repertoires to cytomegalovirus serostatus. Besides the first cohort of approximately 710 subjects, a separate validation cohort made up of some 110 different subjects was used. To predict cytomegalovirus infection status, the study brought together high-throughput TCR immunosequencing, statistical association of individual TCRs with disease status, and machine learning. In a later analysis, previously published TCR beta repertoires from hundreds of donors were re-analyzed and high-resolution HLA genotyping was added so that TCR occurrence patterns could be studied. In the later analysis, no new phenotypic data were used to find candidate immune exposures; instead, reliance was placed on TCR beta sequences and their occurrence across donors. An earlier analysis of fewer than 700 of the donors applied high-throughput TCR beta sequencing to assess whether each TCR beta V gene segment acted as functional or pseudogenic. Donor age, sex, ethnicity and CMV serostatus were compiled together with the repertoire data. A later genetic analysis used genome-wide SNP genotypes for 398 of the 666 donors, treating that subset as a discovery cohort. Every repertoire in the discovery cohort had been generated on one and the same sequencing platform. Class I and class II HLA loci were covered by the typing at four-digit resolution. Typing coverage differed by locus: A, B, C, DRB1 and DQB1 were typed in about 629-640 donors, DQA1 in roughly 510, DPA1 in around 600, and DPB1 in 472. About five DR-DQ haplotypes were treated as single units for association and clustering because of strong linkage in the cohort. Among roughly 400 genotyped donors of the cohort, an average of approximately 220,000 unique TCR beta nucleotide sequences was sequenced per donor, of which about 18% were non-productive. What the research found in general, with its limitations: Three of the identified cytomegalovirus-associated TCR beta chains were confirmed in vitro to be specific for cytomegalovirus antigens. The cohort was sequenced for TCR beta chains only, and without alpha or paired-chain data the features that could be detected were limited. In a later analysis, several top co-occurrence clusters were reported to appear linked to parvovirus B19, influenza, CMV and Epstein-Barr virus. A further reported finding was that TCR beta sequences accurately predicted the HLA-A and HLA-B alleles for most subjects in the first cohort. A later analysis found that TCR association rates varied across HLA loci, with DRB1 alleles showing the most associated TCRs and HLA-C alleles the fewest. Some IMGT-functional V segments, including TRBV6-2 and TRBV6-3, could not be distinguished by the 87-base-pair reads and were therefore excluded. Specific HLA alleles were associated with about 17,000 TCR beta sequences at a false discovery rate of 0.05 in a later analysis. In a later analysis, HLA-associated TCR beta chains were found to be more clonally expanded and to have lower generation probabilities than equally common non-associated chains. Correlated functional status among segregating V segments might reflect linkage disequilibrium, but an unknown experimental factor could not be ruled out. When HLA alleles, especially DR and DQ, strongly co-occurred, TCR associations were difficult to assign to individual alleles. The earlier analysis of approximately 560 of the donors excluded 15 to 20 rarely observed V segments, including chromosome 9 orphons, because counts were too low. Broadly in line with IMGT annotations, most TCR beta V segments showed up in productive rearrangements about 90% or about 30% of the time in an earlier analysis of 450 to 750 of the donors. A cluster of highly shared sequence variants was judged likely to be a technical artifact of the sequencing pipeline. Sequencing depth was assumed to be roughly uniform across donors in the presence/absence analyses, though that assumption may not hold. Cytomegalovirus status was reported to be diagnosed by the classifier with high specificity and sensitivity in both the original and validation cohorts. The only immune exposure information available for the cohort was CMV serostatus. According to a later analysis, most CMV-associated TCR beta chains appeared to be HLA-restricted, and the HLA associations seemed to be driven largely by CMV exposure. The study listed 164 TCR beta chains as associated with cytomegalovirus. V-gene and J-gene trimming of TCR beta chains was associated with a missense DCLRE1C variant in a later genetic analysis, and the association was replicated in an independent cohort. Most TCR sequences were observed very rarely across donors, whereas some public TCRs were present in many individuals. According to a later genetic analysis, donors in an Asian-associated ancestry cluster had fewer N-insertions in productive TCRs than the roughly 700-donor mean. The authors suggested that the approach could potentially be generalized to other disease states and immunological phenotypes. Because some donors lacked HLA typing at each locus, the association tests relied only on the typed subset.

CDR1 is given as MNHNY and CDR2 as SVGAGI, both from the germline V gene (reference sequence). V was cut back by 7 bases and J by 1 base, leaving a gap of 5 bases between them. Inclusive of the bounding cysteine and phenylalanine, the CDR3 is 13 residues long. Of all the DNA, just the CDR3 is kept, 39 bases in frame from base 1. Concerning this clone: What this receptor recognizes is not known. Base qualities are not at hand, and no much larger clone is one base apart.

Library preparation was by the immunoSEQ multiplex PCR assay. For the multiplex PCR, a mixture combining 60 forward primers for TCR Vbeta segments and 13 reverse primers for TCR Jbeta segments was used. The CDR3 region of rearranged TCR beta genes was amplified from genomic DNA with a multiplex PCR assay. The Illumina HiSeq System was used to sequence the amplified TCR beta libraries as 87-base-pair reads. In the source study's methods: A later analysis tallied roughly 80 million unique TCR beta chains across the 550 to 850 repertoires, and about 12 million of those chains were shared by two or more donors. Raw reads were error-corrected and collapsed into unique sequences with a nearest-neighbor algorithm that merged closely related sequences to remove PCR and sequencing errors. V, D and J gene segments were assigned by aligning CDR3 sequences to IMGT reference sequences. For a sequence to be retained, a match of at least six nucleotides to both a V gene segment and a J gene segment was required. A rearrangement was called productive if the CDR3 had no stop codons and remained in frame with V and J, and every other rearrangement was called non-productive. Following IMGT convention, CDR3 was defined as the stretch from the second conserved V-encoded cysteine to the conserved J-encoded phenylalanine. The earlier analysis of roughly 590 of the donors excluded sequences that lacked an unambiguous match to a single V gene segment. In an earlier analysis of several hundred of the donors, V segments were called functional above 56.7% productive rearrangements and were called segregating when the between-donor standard deviation exceeded 5%. To diagnose cytomegalovirus status from the catalog of TCR beta chain sequences, a statistical classification framework was built. In a later analysis, V and J genes were assigned by comparing TCR nucleotide sequences against IMGT/GENE-DB human TR gene sequences. In a later analysis, CDR3 sequences and most-parsimonious VDJ recombination scenarios were assigned using the TCRdist pipeline. In a later analysis, each TCR beta chain was defined by its CDR3 amino acid sequence together with its V-gene family, and reads lacking a unique V-gene family were excluded. To address suspected cross-contamination and a sequencing artifact, a later analysis removed a few hundred highly shared, low-generation-probability nucleotide sequences. A later analysis calculated a clonal expansion index for each public chain from normalized within-repertoire ranks of inferred template counts. In a later analysis, generation probabilities were computed using a VDJ recombination model fitted to out-of-frame rearrangements, and the results were checked against IGoR. A later analysis scored TCR-TCR, TCR-HLA and TCR-CMV co-occurrence with hypergeometric tests, applying a repertoire-size bias correction to TCR pairs. A later analysis estimated false discovery rates by permuting HLA or CMV assignments 20 times. In a later analysis, co-occurring TCRs were grouped with DBSCAN, and TCRdist sequence similarity was added when clustering was performed within HLA-allele-positive subsets. For co-occurrence clustering, repertoires with fewer than 30,000 or more than 120,000 public chains were excluded, along with five or six repertoires with anomalous nucleotide sharing. As stored in TCRdb, this immuneACCESS dataset retains in-frame rearrangements with V and J assigned. A fraction of the clones does not appear; measured against another copy, unresolved V genes explain less than half of the discrepancy, and the remainder lacks a known reason. V, J and clone size were drawn from that table, and D and trimming were deduced from the DNA. This sample lists about 170,000 clones; around 82% were detected once. Around 0.41% of the sample is in the top ten clones.

The cohort comprised 550 to 700 healthy bone marrow donors. At the time of sampling, every cohort member was nominally healthy, though immune exposures that went unrecorded were likely present. The donor was CMV seronegative and belonged to the group of roughly 330 seronegative cohort members. A peripheral blood sample was provided by each donor, and peripheral blood mononuclear cells were used for TCR beta sequencing. The Qiagen DNeasy Blood Extraction Kit was used to extract genomic DNA from the blood cell samples. Sequences were obtained from PBMCs. The sequence is built from TRBV6-6 and TRBJ2-6; no D segment can be confidently identified. The TCR originated in a boy between 2 and 10 years old in good health and CMV-seronegative. CDR3 reads: CASTNSGANVLTF. The nucleotide sequence reads as follows: TGTGCCAGCACCAATTCTGGGGCCAACGTCCTGACTTTC.